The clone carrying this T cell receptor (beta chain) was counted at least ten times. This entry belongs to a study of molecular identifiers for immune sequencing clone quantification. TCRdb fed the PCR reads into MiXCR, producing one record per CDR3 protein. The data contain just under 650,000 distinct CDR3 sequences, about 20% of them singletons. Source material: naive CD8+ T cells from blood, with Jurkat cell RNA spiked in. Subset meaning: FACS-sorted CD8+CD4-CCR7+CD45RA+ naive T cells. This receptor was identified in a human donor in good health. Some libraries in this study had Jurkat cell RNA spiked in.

For the CDR3, the DNA is TGTGCCAGCAGCCAAGATATCGGGGCCACTGAAGCTTTCTTT. This encodes CASSQDIGATEAFF. The V and J genes are TRBV4-2 and TRBJ1-1, with a possible D match to TRBD1 (5 bases). V was pared by 0 bases and J by 4 bases, with 9 bases between. The CDR3 covers 14 residues. Germline values: CDR1 LGHNA, CDR2 YNFKEQ.